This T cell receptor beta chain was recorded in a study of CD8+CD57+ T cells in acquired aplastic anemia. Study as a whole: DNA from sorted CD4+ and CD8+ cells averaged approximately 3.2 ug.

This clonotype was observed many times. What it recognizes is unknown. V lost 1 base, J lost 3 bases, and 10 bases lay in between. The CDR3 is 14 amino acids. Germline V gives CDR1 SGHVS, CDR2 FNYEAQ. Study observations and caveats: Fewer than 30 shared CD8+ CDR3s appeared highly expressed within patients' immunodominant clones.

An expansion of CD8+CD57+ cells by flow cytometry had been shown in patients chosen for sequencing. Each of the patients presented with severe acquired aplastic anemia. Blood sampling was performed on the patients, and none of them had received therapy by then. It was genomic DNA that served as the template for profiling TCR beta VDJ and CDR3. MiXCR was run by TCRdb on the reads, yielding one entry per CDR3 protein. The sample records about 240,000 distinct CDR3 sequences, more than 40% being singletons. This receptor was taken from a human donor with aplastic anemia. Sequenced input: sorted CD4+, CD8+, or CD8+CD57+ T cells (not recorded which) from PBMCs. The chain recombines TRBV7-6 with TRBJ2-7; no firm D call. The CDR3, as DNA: TGTGCCAGCAGCTTAGAGGCTTCGAGCTACGAGCAGTACTTC. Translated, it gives CASSLEASSYEQYF. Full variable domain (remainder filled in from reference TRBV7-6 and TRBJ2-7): GAGVSQSPRYKVTKRGQDVALRCDPISGHVSLYWYRQALGQGPEFLTYFNYEAQQDKSGLPNDRFSAERPEGSISTLTIQRTEQRDSAMYRCASSLEASSYEQYFGPGTRLTVT.